This TCR beta chain is from a study of OX40 agonist ivuxolimab in advanced cancers. Study-wide background: It was permissible to have had prior anti-PD-1, anti-PD-L1 or anti-CTLA-4 therapy, and around 40% had some. General observations from the study: There were, on average, more expanded clones in CD8+ T cells than in CD4+.

This CDR3 spans 17 amino acids. V lost 2 bases, J lost 0 bases, and 14 bases lay in between. The germline V gene has CDR1 MNHNS and CDR2 SASEGT. Generated by immunoSEQ multiplex PCR, the TCRdb table keeps only in-frame clones and is missing some. Among 45,000 or so clones, about 88% were seen once, and the ten largest hold 6.5% to 9%. Worth noting for this clone: Its target is not known.

This specimen was CD4+ or CD8+ T cells sorted from blood, taken in a trial of the OX40 agonist ivuxolimab. The clonotype was recovered from an adult with an advanced solid tumor such as melanoma, head and neck, liver or kidney cancer. The gene calls are TRBV6-1 and TRBJ1-5; D perhaps matches TRBD1 (5 bases). The CDR3 bases are TGTGCCAGCAGTGAACGAGGCAGGGCTTATAGCAATCAGCCCCAGCATTTT. It specifies CASSERGRAYSNQPQHF.